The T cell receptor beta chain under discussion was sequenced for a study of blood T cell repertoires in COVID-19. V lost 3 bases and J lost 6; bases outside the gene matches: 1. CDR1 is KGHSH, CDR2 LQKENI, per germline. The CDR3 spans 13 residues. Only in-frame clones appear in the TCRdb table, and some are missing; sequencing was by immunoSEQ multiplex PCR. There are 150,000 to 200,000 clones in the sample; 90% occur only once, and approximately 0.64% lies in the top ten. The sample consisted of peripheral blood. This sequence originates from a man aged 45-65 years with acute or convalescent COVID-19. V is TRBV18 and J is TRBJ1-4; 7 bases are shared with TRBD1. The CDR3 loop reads CASSPGQDEKLFF. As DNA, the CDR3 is TGTGCCAGCTCACCCGGACAGGATGAAAAACTGTTTTTT.